The 7 T cell receptor beta chains below come from one sample, sequenced in a study of T cell responses to AZD1222 COVID-19 vaccine. Sequenced by immunoSEQ multiplex PCR; TCRdb stores in-frame clones only, minus some. Among about 160,000 clones, 90% to 95% were seen once, and the ten largest hold about 1.1%. Sample: peripheral blood, taken 28 days after the second AZD1222 dose. The receptors derive from an adult who received the AZD1222 COVID-19 vaccine.

This rearrangement joins TRBV29-1 to TRBJ2-3, with D perhaps TRBD2 (5 bases). Germline-derived CDR1 and CDR2 are SQVTM and ANQGSEA. Trimming left V 3 bases short and J 3 bases short, with 7 bases between. There are 12 residues in the CDR3. CDR3 nucleotide sequence: TGCAGCGTTGACGGGGTAACAGATACGCAGTATTTT. It codes for CSVDGVTDTQYF.

The CDR3 spells CASSPGQGAAFF. The CDR3 coding sequence is TGTGCCAGCAGTCCCGGACAGGGGGCTGCTTTCTTT. The chain couples TRBV12-3 or TRBV12-4 to TRBJ1-1, with 11 bases aligning to TRBD1. The ends lost 5 bases at V and 11 bases at J; junction bases unmatched: 4. The CDR3 consists of 12 residues.

The chain recombines TRBV30 with TRBJ1-4; D remains ambiguous. Germline values: CDR1 GTSNPN, CDR2 SVGIG (reference sequence). The CDR3 length is 13 residues. V shed 2 bases and J shed 8 bases, with 12 bases lying between them. CDR3 coding DNA: TGTGCCTGGAGTCTGCCAAATTCCGAAAAACTGTTTTTT. This sequence encodes CAWSLPNSEKLFF.

This chain uses TRBV6-4 with TRBJ2-3; D may match TRBD1 or TRBD2 (5 bases each). The CDR3 has 15 amino acids. Trimming removed 3 bases from V and 4 bases from J, with 14 bases in between. Germline V gives CDR1 MRHNA, CDR2 SNTAGT. In DNA, the CDR3 is TGTGCCAGCAGTGAAACGAGGGCAGGGTCAGATACGCAGTATTTT. It translates to CASSETRAGSDTQYF.

CDR3 in DNA: TGTGCCAGCAGAAAGGGAATAGAAGCTTTCTTT. Protein sequence: CASRKGIEAFF. The chain combines TRBV6-5 with TRBJ1-1; D remains ambiguous. The length of the CDR3 is 11 residues. V was trimmed by 6 bases and J by 8 bases, leaving 10 bases between them. CDR1 and CDR2 from the germline V gene are MNHEY and SVGAGI.

The V gene is TRBV6-5, the J gene TRBJ1-3, with D maybe TRBD1 (5 bases). V was cut by 4 bases and J by 4 bases, with 14 bases left in between. The CDR3 contains 15 residues. Germline CDR1 MNHEY, CDR2 SVGAGI. The CDR3 DNA sequence: TGTGCCAGCAGTTCCCGACCAAGGACAGGAAACACCATATATTTT. Its protein product is CASSSRPRTGNTIYF.

The genes are TRBV28 and TRBJ1-4, with TRBD1 matching 8 bases. Looked up from germline, CDR1 is MDHEN and CDR2 is SYDVKM. The CDR3 sequence is 16 residues long. The junction had 11 bases not matched to a gene; V was cut back by 8 bases and J by 3 bases. The CDR3 sequence is CASFSGQGRPNEKLFF. The DNA for the CDR3 is TGTGCCAGCTTTTCTGGACAGGGTCGGCCTAATGAAAAACTGTTTTTT.